This TCR beta chain was profiled in a study of regulatory T cells in long-lasting Graves disease. The germline V gene has CDR1 SGHRS and CDR2 YFSETQ. The CDR3 contains 14 residues. The V and J ends lost 3 bases and 4 bases respectively, with 12 bases between them. As to time point: persistent/refractory GD, antithyroid drugs over 5 years with positive TRAb. RNA isolated from PBMCs was used to make the TCR library. Construction of the TCR beta libraries employed iRepertoire HTBI primers in conjunction with Arm-PCR of CDR3 regions. TCRdb reprocessed the multiplex PCR reads via MiXCR and lists one record per CDR3 protein. Among some 370,000 distinct CDR3 sequences listed, roughly 23% were seen once. This clonotype was seen a few times.

The chain couples TRBV5-1 to TRBJ2-3, with D perhaps TRBD1 or TRBD2 (5 bases each). The sequences come from peripheral blood mononuclear cells (PBMCs), collected when the disease was refractory, from a patient treated with antithyroid drugs. The receptor's source is a woman between 40 and 55 years old with Graves disease. CDR3 sequence: CASSSGRNADTQYF. The CDR3 DNA reads TGCGCCAGCAGCTCGGGACGGAACGCAGATACGCAGTATTTT.